The 9 T cell receptor beta chains listed next were all sequenced from one sample in a study of T cells after posttransplantation cyclophosphamide. The assay was immunoSEQ multiplex PCR, and TCRdb's table has in-frame clones only and misses some. The counts give 30,000 to 45,000 clones, none of them seen only once; 1% to 1.5% is held by the top ten. Source material: PBMCs. Receptors originate from a girl between 5 and 17 years old in good health, CMV-negative, and a related stem cell transplant donor.

This clone was seen repeatedly, ten times or more. The chain couples TRBV6-5 to TRBJ1-1, with a weak D call TRBD1 (6 bases). The CDR3 has 15 residues. Trimming stripped 4 bases from V and 1 base from J, with 13 bases between. Germline V gene lookup returns CDR1 MNHEY and CDR2 SVGAGI. CDR3 in DNA: TGTGCCAGCAGTTTCTCAGGGGTGGCGAACACTGAAGCTTTCTTT. It encodes CASSFSGVANTEAFF.

This clone occurred many times. The chain employs TRBV28 and TRBJ1-1, with 10 bases identical to TRBD1. This CDR3 region has 14 residues. Per the germline V gene, CDR1 is MDHEN and CDR2 is SYDVKM. The ends lost 8 bases at V and 5 bases at J; junction bases unmatched: 8. The CDR3 loop is CASPPGQGLTEAFF. CDR3 in DNA: TGTGCCAGCCCTCCGGGACAGGGGTTAACTGAAGCTTTCTTT.

This clone came up many times. The V and J genes are TRBV19 and TRBJ1-2, with TRBD1 matching 11 bases. The germline V gene encodes CDR1 LNHDA and CDR2 SQIVND (reference sequence). The V segment lost 7 bases and the J segment 3 bases; nucleotides outside the gene matches: 16. The CDR3 has 18 amino acids. CDR3 DNA sequence: TGTGCCAGTACCACGCTGATTGCGGGGACAGGGGGGTACTATGGCTACACCTTC. Translated: CASTTLIAGTGGYYGYTF.

This clone appeared many times. The chain employs TRBV6-1 and TRBJ2-7, with 8 bases matching TRBD2. CDR3 length: 15 residues. The germline gives CDR1 MNHNS, CDR2 SASEGT. Germline trimming cut 4 bases from V and 3 bases from J; bases unmatched to any gene: 8. CDR3 in amino acids: CASSGVGGVFYEQYF. The CDR3 nucleotides are TGTGCCAGCAGTGGGGTCGGGGGGGTATTCTACGAGCAGTACTTC.

This clone occurred many times. CDR3 loop: CASSDTGEAFF. The DNA for the CDR3 is TGTGCCAGCAGTGATACTGGTGAAGCTTTCTTT. The genes are TRBV2 and TRBJ1-1; no clear D gene. Trimming shortened V by 3 bases and J by 7 bases, and 6 bases separated the two germline ends. Per germline, CDR1 SNHLY and CDR2 FYNNEI. The CDR3 covers 11 residues.

This clone came up many times. V is TRBV9 and J is TRBJ1-1; D remains ambiguous. Germline V gives CDR1 SGDLS, CDR2 YYNGEE. The germline V and J ends were trimmed by 4 bases and 11 bases, with 21 bases remaining between them. The CDR3 is 14 amino acids. CDR3 sequence (DNA): TGTGCCAGCAGCTCACGCTCCCAGGTCAGTGGGGCTTTCTTT. Amino acid sequence: CASSSRSQVSGAFF.

This clone was observed at least ten times. The rearrangement links TRBV7-6 to TRBJ1-3; no reliable D call. CDR3 size: 12 residues. The V end lost 0 bases, the J end lost 9 bases, and 6 bases lay between the germline ends. The germline V gene has CDR1 SGHVS and CDR2 FNYEAQ. CDR3 in amino acids: CASSLAYSTIYF. In nucleotides, the CDR3 is TGTGCCAGCAGCTTAGCGTATTCCACCATATATTTT.

This clone was seen a few times. The rearrangement uses TRBV6-5 and TRBJ2-1, with D possibly matching TRBD2 (6 bases). Germline CDR1 MNHEY, CDR2 SVGAGI. CDR3 length equals 14 residues. V was shortened by 8 bases and J by 2 bases, with 13 bases between the two germline ends. The CDR3 nucleotides read TGTGCCAGCTCGGACGGGAGCCCCTACAATGAGCAGTTCTTC. This sequence encodes CASSDGSPYNEQFF.

The chain uses TRBV7-3 and TRBJ2-7, with TRBD1 identical over 10 bases. The CDR3 extends over 14 amino acids. The ends lost 5 bases at V and 5 bases at J; junction bases unmatched: 6. Germline CDR1 SGHTA, CDR2 FQGTGA. As DNA, the CDR3 is TGTGCCAGCAGCGTCAGGGACAGGGGCCACGAGCAGTACTTC. Translating it yields CASSVRDRGHEQYF.